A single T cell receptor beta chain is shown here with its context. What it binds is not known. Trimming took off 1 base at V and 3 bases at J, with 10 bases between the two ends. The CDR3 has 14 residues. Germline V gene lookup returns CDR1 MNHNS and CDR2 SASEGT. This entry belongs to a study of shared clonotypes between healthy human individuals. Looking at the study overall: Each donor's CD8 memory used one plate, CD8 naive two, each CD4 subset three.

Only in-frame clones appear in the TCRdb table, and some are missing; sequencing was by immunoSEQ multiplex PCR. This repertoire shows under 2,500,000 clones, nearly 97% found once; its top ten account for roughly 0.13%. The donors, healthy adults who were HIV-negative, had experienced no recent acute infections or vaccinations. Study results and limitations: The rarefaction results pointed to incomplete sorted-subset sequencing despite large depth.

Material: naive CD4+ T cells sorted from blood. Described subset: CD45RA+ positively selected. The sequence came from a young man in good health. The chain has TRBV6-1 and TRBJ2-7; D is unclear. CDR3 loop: CASSEGRVFYEQYF. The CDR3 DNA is TGTGCCAGCAGTGAAGGAAGAGTGTTCTACGAGCAGTACTTC.